Listed below are T cell receptor beta chains from one sample, sequenced in a study of response to subunit inactivated influenza vaccine. TCRdb called the RT-PCR reads again in MiXCR, with one record for every CDR3 protein. The table records more than 700,000 distinct CDR3 sequences, about 20% of them present only once. Material: PBMCs from blood, obtained more than 4 days after vaccination. These receptors all come from a man over 45 who received an inactivated influenza vaccine. Both conserved end residues are part of each CDR3. D genes are given only for firm matches. Some rows mark clone size as missing; the rest say once, few, many or name a class of expanded clone.

TRBJ2-7 | TRBV6-2/TRBV6-3 | NA | NA | CASGNTGHEQYF | TGTGCCAGCGGGAACACGGGACACGAGCAGTACTTC
TRBJ1-1 | TRBV13 | NA | NA | CASSQQDTEAFF | TGTGCCAGCAGCCAACAGGACACTGAAGCTTTCTTT
TRBJ2-7 | TRBV5-1 | few | TRBD1 | CASSGGTGGYEQYF | TGCGCCAGCAGCGGCGGGACAGGGGGCTACGAGCAGTACTTC
TRBJ1-1 | TRBV7-2 | few | NA | CASSLMGQLNTEAFF | TGTGCCAGCAGCTTAATGGGTCAGTTGAACACTGAAGCTTTCTTT
TRBJ1-6 | TRBV6-1 | NA | TRBD1 | CASSELGQNSPLHF | TGTGCCAGCAGTGAGTTGGGACAGAATTCACCCCTCCACTTT
TRBJ2-3 | TRBV24-1 | NA | TRBD1 | CATHDRGTDTQYF | TGTGCCACCCATGACAGGGGTACAGATACGCAGTATTTT
TRBJ2-6 | TRBV4-2 | few | TRBD1 | CASSQEGTANSGANVLTF | TGTGCCAGCAGCCAAGAGGGGACAGCGAACTCTGGGGCCAACGTCCTGACTTTC
TRBJ2-2 | TRBV15 | NA | TRBD1 | CATAIDRGITGELFF | TGTGCCACCGCAATAGACAGGGGTATCACCGGGGAGCTGTTTTTT
TRBJ2-5 | TRBV20-1 | NA | NA | CSARGPGLETQYF | TGCAGTGCTAGAGGACCAGGGTTGGAGACCCAGTACTTC
TRBJ2-3 | TRBV7-2 | few | NA | CASSLDPADTQYF | TGTGCCAGCAGCTTAGATCCGGCAGATACGCAGTATTTT
TRBJ2-2 | TRBV7-9 | NA | NA | CASSPGVQGPSGELFF | TGTGCCAGCAGCCCAGGGGTGCAGGGCCCCAGCGGGGAGCTGTTTTTT
TRBJ2-3 | TRBV5-1 | few | TRBD2 | CASSLMAGGNTDTQYF | TGCGCCAGCAGCTTAATGGCGGGAGGAAACACAGATACGCAGTATTTT
TRBJ1-2 | TRBV4-2 | few | TRBD1 | CASSQGTGTNYGYTF | TGTGCCAGCAGCCAAGGGACAGGGACTAACTATGGCTACACCTTC
TRBJ2-7 | TRBV9 | NA | NA | CASSAPGKNYEQYF | TGTGCCAGCAGCGCGCCAGGGAAGAACTACGAGCAGTACTTC
TRBJ2-7 | TRBV5-1 | NA | TRBD1 | CASSWDSISSYEQYF | TGCGCCAGCAGCTGGGACAGTATAAGCTCCTACGAGCAGTACTTC
TRBJ2-3 | TRBV20-1 | few | NA | CSARQDLLTSTDTQYF | TGCAGTGCTAGACAGGACCTCCTAACTAGCACAGATACGCAGTATTTT
TRBJ2-3 | TRBV28 | NA | TRBD1 | CASGDRTRQPDTQYF | TGTGCCAGCGGGGACAGGACAAGGCAGCCAGATACGCAGTATTTT
TRBJ1-1 | TRBV6-1 | few | NA | CASTLNQGFGTEAFF | TGTGCCAGCACCTTGAACCAGGGATTCGGAACTGAAGCTTTCTTT
TRBJ2-7 | TRBV10-3 | few | NA | CAISPRDQRVEQYF | TGTGCCATCAGTCCCCGGGACCAGCGGGTCGAGCAGTACTTC
TRBJ2-1 | TRBV28 | NA | NA | CATKRSEQFF | TGTGCCACCAAACGGAGTGAGCAGTTCTTC
TRBJ1-2 | TRBV10-3 | NA | TRBD1 | CATGTGPDGYTF | TGTGCCACGGGGACAGGGCCTGACGGCTACACCTTC
TRBJ2-1 | TRBV5-1 | few | NA | CASSLPHGSYNEQFF | TGCGCCAGCAGCTTGCCCCACGGGTCCTACAATGAGCAGTTCTTC
TRBJ1-2 | TRBV4-1 | NA | TRBD1 | CASSPGTGYNYGYTF | TGCGCCAGCAGCCCGGGGACAGGCTACAACTATGGCTACACCTTC
TRBJ1-5 | TRBV20-1 | NA | NA | CSARGRGDQPQHF | TGCAGTGCTAGAGGCCGGGGCGATCAGCCCCAGCATTTT
TRBJ1-6 | TRBV6-5 | NA | NA | CASSYSRSSPLHF | TGTGCCAGCAGTTACTCGAGATCCTCACCCCTCCACTTT
TRBJ2-7 | TRBV7-7 | few | TRBD2 | CASSGETYEQYF | TGTGCTAGCAGCGGGGAAACCTACGAGCAGTACTTC
TRBJ1-1 | TRBV4-3 | many | NA | CASSQDAVTLSGAFF | TGCGCCAGCAGCCAAGATGCCGTGACCCTCTCCGGAGCTTTCTTT
TRBJ2-5 | TRBV2 | NA | NA | CASSDLQILETQYF | TGTGCCAGCAGTGATCTTCAGATCCTAGAGACCCAGTACTTC
TRBJ1-3 | TRBV9 | NA | NA | CASSVWDKSSSGNTIYF | TGTGCCAGCAGCGTATGGGACAAGTCCTCCTCTGGAAACACCATATATTTT
TRBJ1-1 | TRBV11-2 | few | NA | CASSLSIPATEAFF | TGTGCCAGCAGCTTATCGATCCCAGCCACTGAAGCTTTCTTT
TRBJ2-1 | TRBV12-3/TRBV12-4 | many | TRBD1 | CASSLGGQVSYNEQFF | TGTGCCAGCAGTTTAGGGGGACAGGTTTCCTACAATGAGCAGTTCTTC
TRBJ2-5 | TRBV5-1 | many | TRBD2 | CASSLLAGSQETQYF | TGCGCCAGCAGCTTGCTAGCGGGGAGCCAAGAGACCCAGTACTTC
TRBJ2-2 | TRBV3-1 | few | TRBD2 | CASRLTSGNGGELFF | TGTGCCAGCAGACTTACTAGCGGGAATGGCGGGGAGCTGTTTTTT
TRBJ2-1 | TRBV12-3/TRBV12-4 | NA | TRBD2 | CASTGLAGNEQFF | TGTGCCAGCACCGGACTAGCGGGGAATGAGCAGTTCTTC
TRBJ2-7 | TRBV27 | few | TRBD1 | CASSAGTGIHYEQYF | TGTGCCAGCAGCGCCGGGACAGGGATTCACTACGAGCAGTACTTC
TRBJ2-2 | TRBV9 | few | NA | CASSPVITNTGELFF | TGTGCCAGCAGCCCGGTAATTACGAACACCGGGGAGCTGTTTTTT
TRBJ2-1 | TRBV15 | few | TRBD2 | CATSRDYLAGGNEQFF | TGTGCCACCAGCAGAGATTATCTAGCGGGGGGGAATGAGCAGTTCTTC
TRBJ2-5 | TRBV4-2 | many | NA | CASSQAIQETQYF | TGTGCCAGCAGCCAGGCTATCCAAGAGACCCAGTACTTC
TRBJ1-3 | TRBV5-1 | few | TRBD1 | CASSEDRASGNTIYF | TGCGCCAGCAGCGAGGACAGGGCCTCTGGAAACACCATATATTTT
TRBJ1-2 | TRBV6-5 | few | NA | CASTQGRGYTF | TGTGCCAGCACGCAGGGACGGGGCTACACCTTC
TRBJ2-7 | TRBV20-1 | NA | TRBD1 | CSASRQGYPYEQYF | TGCAGTGCCTCCCGACAGGGCTACCCCTACGAGCAGTACTTC
TRBJ2-5 | TRBV6-5 | NA | NA | CASSYSGRLYQETQYF | TGTGCCAGCAGTTACTCGGGACGGTTGTACCAAGAGACCCAGTACTTC
TRBJ2-1 | TRBV3-1 | NA | NA | CASSQAGTENNEQFF | TGTGCCAGCAGCCAAGCCGGGACCGAAAACAATGAGCAGTTCTTC
TRBJ2-1 | TRBV7-8 | few | TRBD2 | CASRTSGLYNEQFF | TGTGCCAGCAGGACTAGCGGGCTCTACAATGAGCAGTTCTTC
TRBJ1-6 | TRBV5-1 | NA | NA | CASSLDQGSNSPLHF | TGCGCCAGCAGCTTGGATCAGGGTTCGAATTCACCCCTCCACTTT
TRBJ2-5 | TRBV12-3/TRBV12-4 | NA | TRBD2 | CASSRGLADEAETQYF | TGTGCCAGCAGCAGGGGACTAGCGGATGAGGCAGAGACCCAGTACTTC
TRBJ2-3 | TRBV27 | few | TRBD2 | CATRDGGSGDTQYF | TGTGCCACCAGGGACGGGGGGTCTGGTGATACGCAGTATTTT
TRBJ2-3 | TRBV4-2 | few | TRBD1 | CASSQDRRTGARDTQYF | TGTGCCAGCAGCCAAGATAGAAGGACAGGAGCAAGAGATACGCAGTATTTT
TRBJ2-3 | TRBV2 | NA | NA | CASSSPGRTSTDTQYF | TGTGCCAGCAGTTCGCCGGGACGGACAAGCACAGATACGCAGTATTTT